This T cell receptor (beta chain) stems from a study of T cells after yellow fever vaccination. The study's findings and limits: Post-booster reappearance was seen for most primary-vaccination clones (around 96% CD4, roughly 91% CD8).

TCRdb analysed the 5' RACE reads with MiXCR anew, one entry per CDR3 protein. The sample holds some 550,000 distinct CDR3 sequences, 15% to 20% seen once. This clonotype was found many times. Its antigen is unidentified. The CDR3 consists of 15 residues. Trimming cost V 2 bases and J 6 bases, with 17 bases left between them. CDR1 is SNHLY, CDR2 FYNNEI, per germline. The TCR originated in a man under 40 who received the YFV17D yellow fever vaccine. The chain uses TRBV2 and TRBJ2-7; either TRBD1 or TRBD2 may supply D (5 bases each). Sequences were derived from PBMCs, sampled 15 days after the yellow fever booster vaccination. The CDR3 spells CASSERTSQQGEQYF. The CDR3 DNA sequence: TGTGCCAGCAGTGAAAGGACTTCCCAGCAGGGCGAGCAGTACTTC. Full variable domain (missing parts from reference TRBV2 and TRBJ2-7): EPEVTQTPSHQVTQMGQEVILRCVPISNHLYFYWYRQILGQKVEFLVSFYNNEISEKSEIFDDQFSVERPDGSNFTLKIRSTKLEDSAMYFCASSERTSQQGEQYFGPGTRLTVT.